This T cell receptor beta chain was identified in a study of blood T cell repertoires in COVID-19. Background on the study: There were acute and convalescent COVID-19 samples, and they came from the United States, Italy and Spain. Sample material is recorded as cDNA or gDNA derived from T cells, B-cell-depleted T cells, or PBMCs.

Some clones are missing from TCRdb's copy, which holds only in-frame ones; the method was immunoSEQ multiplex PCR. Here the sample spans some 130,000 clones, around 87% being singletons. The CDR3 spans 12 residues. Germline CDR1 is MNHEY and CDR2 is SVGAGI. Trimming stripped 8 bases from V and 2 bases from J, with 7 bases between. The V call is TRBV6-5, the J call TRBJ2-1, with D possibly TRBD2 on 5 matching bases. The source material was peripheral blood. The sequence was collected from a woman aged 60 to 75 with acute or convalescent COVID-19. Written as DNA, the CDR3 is TGTGCCAGCGGGAGTCCCTACAATGAGCAGTTCTTC. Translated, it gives CASGSPYNEQFF.